The 31 T cell receptor beta chains presented below share a single source sample, sequenced in a study of early T cells in non-severe SARS-CoV-2 infection. Using its own MiXCR run on the 5' RACE reads, TCRdb lists one record per CDR3 protein. The sample has approximately 69,000 distinct CDR3 sequences; over 10% are singletons. The sample consisted of whole blood, taken at baseline. These receptors were taken from an adult who was a healthcare worker with PCR-confirmed SARS-CoV-2 infection or an uninfected control (not recorded which).

The chain recombines TRBV6-1 with TRBJ2-7; the match to TRBD1 covers 9 bases. The CDR3 contains 16 residues. Germline trimming cut 3 bases from V and 5 bases from J; bases unmatched to any gene: 11. Germline CDR1 and CDR2: MNHNS and SASEGT. The CDR3 region is CASSELIGTGSNEQYF. CDR3 sequence (DNA): TGTGCCAGCAGTGAGTTAATCGGGACAGGGTCCAACGAGCAGTACTTC.

This clonotype was seen more than once but under ten times. This sequence joins TRBV5-1 and TRBJ2-3; 9 bases line up with TRBD1. Trimming took 0 bases from V and 10 from J; bases not matched to a gene: 12. From germline, CDR1 is SGHRS and CDR2 YFSETQ. CDR3 size: 16 residues. This CDR3 is CASSLAAGQGHLAQYF. The CDR3, as DNA: TGCGCCAGCAGCTTGGCGGCGGGACAGGGCCATTTGGCGCAGTATTTT.

The V and J genes are TRBV2 and TRBJ2-7, with 7 bases aligning to TRBD2. The V gene end was trimmed by 8 bases and the J gene end by 3 bases; junction bases not matched to a gene: 13. Germline CDR1 is SNHLY and CDR2 is FYNNEI. This CDR3 has 15 amino acids. The CDR3 DNA reads as TGTGCCAGCCCCCAGGAGCGGGGCGCGAACTACGAGCAGTACTTC. Its translation is CASPQERGANYEQYF.

The CDR3 is CASSLGLPGNEQFF. The DNA for the CDR3 is TGTGCCAGCAGCTTAGGGTTACCGGGCAATGAGCAGTTCTTC. J is TRBJ2-1 and V is TRBV7-2; no firm D call. CDR3 size: 14 residues. V lost 1 base and J 6 bases, leaving 10 bases between the germline ends. Germline assignment: CDR1 SGHTA and CDR2 FQGNSA. The full variable domain, in which reference TRBV7-2 and TRBJ2-1 provide the parts outside the CDR3, is GAGVSQSPSNKVTEKGKDVELRCDPISGHTALYWYRQSLGQGLEFLIYFQGNSAPDKSGLPSDRFSAERTGGSVSTLTIQRTQQEDSAVYLCASSLGLPGNEQFFGPGTRLTVL.

The V gene is TRBV7-2, the J gene TRBJ1-4, with D unresolved. The CDR3 loop spans 15 amino acids. Trimming removed 3 bases at V and 0 bases at J, with 8 bases between. From germline, CDR1 is SGHTA and CDR2 FQGNSA. The CDR3 spells CASSFGGATNEKLFF. The CDR3 DNA reads TGTGCCAGCAGCTTTGGAGGCGCAACTAATGAAAAACTGTTTTTT.

This clonotype occurred many times. The CDR3 spells CASRGQAATDTQYF. CDR3 sequence (DNA): TGTGCCAGCAGAGGACAGGCGGCCACAGATACGCAGTATTTT. This rearrangement joins TRBV6-5 to TRBJ2-3; 7 bases line up with TRBD1. Germline assignment: CDR1 MNHEY and CDR2 SVGAGI. V lost 6 bases to trimming and J lost 2 bases; unmatched junction nucleotides: 5. CDR3 length: 14 residues.

The chain is built from TRBV5-5 and TRBJ1-1; TRBD1 agrees at 8 bases. The CDR3 spans 14 residues. Losses at the gene ends were 0 bases for V and 7 bases for J; bases not matched to a gene: 5. CDR1 is SGHKS and CDR2 is YYEKEE in the germline V gene (reference sequence). This CDR3 is CASSLGTGLSEAFF. CDR3 in DNA: TGTGCCAGCAGCTTGGGGACAGGGCTCAGTGAAGCTTTCTTT. Based on the CDR3 plus reference TRBV5-5 and TRBJ1-1, the full variable domain is DAGVTQSPTHLIKTRGQQVTLRCSPISGHKSVSWYQQVLGQGPQFIFQYYEKEERGRGNFPDRFSARQFPNYSSELNVNALLLGDSALYLCASSLGTGLSEAFFGQGTRLTVV.

This clonotype was seen a few times. The V and J genes are TRBV11-2 and TRBJ2-7; 7 bases align to TRBD1. Trimming cost V 4 bases and J 6 bases; bases outside gene matches: 9. Germline lookup yields CDR1 SGHAT and CDR2 FQNNGV. The CDR3 has 14 residues. The DNA of the CDR3 is TGTGCCAGCAGCTCAACCACAGGGGACGCCGAGCAGTACTTC. It encodes CASSSTTGDAEQYF.

As for this clonotype: Germline and junction disagree at one end, which may indicate a read error. The chain couples TRBV6-1 to TRBJ2-7; 8 nucleotides line up with TRBD1. The germline CDR1 and CDR2 sequences are MNHNS and SASEGT. The CDR3 is made up of 16 amino acids. CDR3 nucleotide sequence: TGTGCCAGCAGTGAAATCCAGATATTTGTGGACAGGGCTTTTTCTTTC. The encoded protein is CASSEIQIFVDRAFSF.

This clonotype was observed a few times. The chain carries TRBV29-1 and TRBJ1-2; D gene unclear. CDR3 length: 13 residues. The V end lost 0 bases, the J end lost 7 bases, and 12 bases lay between the germline ends. From germline, CDR1 is SQVTM and CDR2 ANQGSEA. The CDR3 spells CSVEDPARAGYTF. The CDR3 bases are TGCAGCGTTGAAGACCCAGCAAGGGCTGGCTACACCTTC. Looking up the rest from reference TRBV29-1 and TRBJ1-2 gives the full variable domain: SAVISQKPSRDICQRGTSLTIQCQVDSQVTMMFWYRQQPGQSLTLIATANQGSEATYESGFVIDKFPISRPNLTFSTLTVSNMSPEDSSIYLCSVEDPARAGYTFGSGTRLTVV.

A few counts support this clonotype. The chain carries TRBV5-1 and TRBJ2-7; D call uncertain. The V gene's germline CDR1 is SGHRS and CDR2 YFSETQ. V shed 0 bases and J shed 3 bases, with 7 bases lying between them. The CDR3 length is 13 residues. For the CDR3, the DNA is TGCGCCAGCAGCTTGGCTTTGGGCTACGAGCAGTACTTC. This encodes CASSLALGYEQYF.

This clonotype was observed a handful of times. This chain links TRBV12-3 or TRBV12-4 with TRBJ1-5, with a possible D match to TRBD1 (6 bases). This CDR3 has 15 amino acids. V lost 6 bases to trimming and J lost 7 bases, with 19 bases between them. For the CDR3, the DNA is TGTGCCAGCAGCCCCGTCACCGGGGGGGCACAGCCCCAGCATTTT. It codes for CASSPVTGGAQPQHF.

The chain recombines TRBV28 with TRBJ2-7, with TRBD1 matching 7 bases. The CDR3 runs to 16 residues. The germline CDR1 and CDR2 sequences are MDHEN and SYDVKM. The V segment lost 6 bases and the J segment 3 bases; nucleotides outside the gene matches: 14. In DNA, the CDR3 is TGTGCCAGCAGCTCCGAATTTGACAGGGCGAACTACGAGCAGTACTTC. This encodes CASSSEFDRANYEQYF.

The sample holds many counts of this clonotype. V usage is TRBV6-6 and J usage is TRBJ2-1; D tentatively fits TRBD1 or TRBD2 (5 bases each). The CDR3 is 14 residues long. Trimming shortened V by 3 bases and J by 12 bases, and 18 bases separated the two germline ends. CDR1 is MNHNY and CDR2 is SVGAGI in the germline V gene (reference sequence). The CDR3 is CASSYGGGSEGQFF. In DNA form, the CDR3 reads TGTGCCAGCAGTTATGGGGGTGGGTCTGAGGGGCAGTTCTTC.

This clonotype was seen ten or more times. The conserved phenylalanine or tryptophan normally closing the CDR3 is absent here, so this likely arose from a read error. The chain combines TRBV6-2 or TRBV6-3 with TRBJ1-2; a possible D gene is TRBD1 (5 bases). The CDR3 consists of 14 residues. Looked up from germline, CDR1 is MNHEY and CDR2 is SVGEGT. Trimming pared 6 bases from V and 2 bases from J, leaving 13 bases between. The CDR3 coding sequence is TGTGCCAGCAGGCGCGCACAGGACAACTATGGCTACACCTGC. This codes for CASRRAQDNYGYTC.

CDR3 coding DNA: TGCAGTGCTAGAGGTCTAGCGGTCCAGTACTTC. Protein sequence: CSARGLAVQYF. The chain employs TRBV20-1 and TRBJ2-7; TRBD2 agrees at 7 bases. Germline CDR1 reads DFQATT; CDR2 reads SNEGSKA (reference sequence). The length of the CDR3 is 11 residues. The V gene end was trimmed by 1 base and the J gene end by 10 bases; junction bases not matched to a gene: 4.

The gene calls are TRBV15 and TRBJ2-7; TRBD1 might be the D (7 bases). The germline V gene encodes CDR1 LNHNV and CDR2 YYDKDF (reference sequence). The CDR3 has 16 residues. V gave up 0 bases and J gave up 2 bases, with 14 bases separating them. The CDR3 DNA follows: TGTGCCACCAGCAGAGATCTGGGCAGGGGGGCCTACGAGCAGTACTTC. Translated: CATSRDLGRGAYEQYF.

V and J are TRBV20-1 and TRBJ2-3, with a tentative D call TRBD2 (7 bases). CDR1 and CDR2 (germline): DFQATT, SNEGSKA (reference sequence). The CDR3 contains 15 residues. The V and J ends lost 0 bases and 1 base respectively, with 11 bases between them. The CDR3 loop is CSAREGGAGTDTQYF. In nucleotides, the CDR3 is TGCAGTGCTAGAGAAGGGGGGGCCGGCACAGATACGCAGTATTTT.

The chain employs TRBV4-1 and TRBJ1-1; the match to TRBD1 covers 8 bases. The V gene's germline CDR1 is MGHRA and CDR2 YSYEKL. J lost 7 bases, V lost 3 bases, and 10 bases had no gene match. This CDR3 has 15 residues. CDR3 in amino acids: CASSHDPRGHGEAFF. In DNA form, the CDR3 reads TGCGCCAGCAGCCATGATCCCAGGGGGCATGGTGAAGCTTTCTTT.

This clonotype has just a few counts. The chain has TRBV7-6 and TRBJ2-1; D gene ambiguous. Trimming cost V 4 bases and J 9 bases, with 10 bases left between them. In germline, CDR1 is SGHVS, CDR2 FNYEAQ. CDR3 length equals 12 residues. This CDR3 reads CASSSKGSEQFF. The CDR3 DNA sequence: TGTGCCAGCAGCTCGAAGGGTAGTGAGCAGTTCTTC.

The table lists this clonotype with many counts. This chain uses TRBV12-3 or TRBV12-4 with TRBJ1-5; perhaps TRBD1 as D (5 bases). The V end was cut by 3 bases, the J end by 9 bases, with 15 bases between. The CDR3 covers 14 residues. CDR3 DNA: TGTGCCAGCAGTTTTTCGGGGGGGTTGGGGCCCCAGCATTTT. It is translated as CASSFSGGLGPQHF.

The chain couples TRBV4-1 to TRBJ1-5; D gene unclear. The CDR3 is 15 amino acids. With 3 bases removed from V and 0 bases from J, the gap between germline ends came to 9 bases. Germline lookup yields CDR1 MGHRA and CDR2 YSYEKL. For the CDR3, the DNA is TGCGCCAGCAGCCAGGCGGACCTTAGCAATCAGCCCCAGCATTTT. Its protein product is CASSQADLSNQPQHF.

In this sample, this clonotype turned up many times. The chain joins TRBV11-2 to TRBJ1-1; 9 bases line up with TRBD1. Unmatched junction bases numbered 4, after V lost 2 bases and J lost 3 bases. CDR3 size: 15 residues. Germline V gives CDR1 SGHAT, CDR2 FQNNGV. The CDR3 loop is CASSLPQGAYTEAFF. In nucleotides, the CDR3 is TGTGCCAGCAGCTTACCACAGGGGGCTTACACTGAAGCTTTCTTT.

This clonotype was seen a few times. This chain links TRBV3-1 with TRBJ2-2, with unresolved D. V lost 6 bases, J lost 2 bases, and 13 bases lay in between. The CDR3 spans 15 residues. Germline V CDR1 and CDR2: LGHDT, YNNKEL (reference sequence). In DNA form, the CDR3 reads TGTGCCAGCAGGATCGACACAACCAACACCGGGGAGCTGTTTTTT. Translated: CASRIDTTNTGELFF.

The chain links TRBV20-1 to TRBJ2-7; D might be TRBD2 (5 bases). CDR3 length: 15 amino acids. Trimming took 0 bases from V and 5 from J, leaving 17 bases between them. Per the germline V gene, CDR1 is DFQATT and CDR2 is SNEGSKA (reference sequence). CDR3 protein: CSARDSRATVDEQYF. The DNA of the CDR3 is TGCAGTGCTAGAGATTCGCGGGCTACCGTCGACGAGCAGTACTTC.

This clonotype was seen once. CDR3 DNA sequence: TGTGCCAGCAGTACCACAGGGGTTCAGCCCCAGCATTTT. It codes for CASSTTGVQPQHF. The chain uses TRBV12-3 or TRBV12-4 and TRBJ1-5; 7 bases map to TRBD1. This CDR3 has 13 residues. The V gene end was trimmed by 5 bases and the J gene end by 6 bases; junction bases not matched to a gene: 4.

The chain joins TRBV13 to TRBJ2-3; 10 bases line up with TRBD1. From germline, CDR1 is PRHDT and CDR2 FYEKMQ (reference sequence). The CDR3 has 16 amino acids. J lost 5 bases, V lost 0 bases, and 5 bases had no gene match. DNA of the CDR3: TGTGCCAGCAGCTTAGGGAGTGGACAGGGGGAAGATACGCAGTATTTT. Protein product: CASSLGSGQGEDTQYF.

This clonotype was observed a handful of times. This sequence joins TRBV4-1 and TRBJ1-1; a weak D match, TRBD1 (6 bases). Trimming pared 1 base from V and 5 bases from J, leaving 17 bases between. The germline V gene encodes CDR1 MGHRA and CDR2 YSYEKL. CDR3 size: 16 residues. DNA of the CDR3: TGCGCCAGCAGCCAAGTCTTCAGGGGCGCGGGGACTGAAGCTTTCTTT. Encoded protein: CASSQVFRGAGTEAFF.

The V gene is TRBV3-1, the J gene TRBJ1-2; D perhaps matches TRBD1 (6 bases). The CDR3 has 16 residues. The V gene lost 3 bases and the J gene lost 6 bases, with 20 bases spanning the gap. The germline V gene encodes CDR1 LGHDT and CDR2 YNNKEL (reference sequence). CDR3 sequence (DNA): TGTGCCAGCAGCCACCCCTCGGGGCAGGGGAAGAATGGCTACACCTTC. It codes for CASSHPSGQGKNGYTF. Supplemented by reference TRBV3-1 and TRBJ1-2, the full variable domain reads DTAVSQTPKYLVTQMGNDKSIKCEQNLGHDTMYWYKQDSKKFLKIMFSYNNKELIINETVPNRFSPKSPDKAHLNLHINSLELGDSAVYFCASSHPSGQGKNGYTFGSGTRLTVV.

Only a few counts were recorded for this clonotype. The J gene is TRBJ2-3, the V gene TRBV2; D perhaps matches TRBD1 (6 bases). The germline V gene encodes CDR1 SNHLY and CDR2 FYNNEI. CDR3 size: 12 residues. V was trimmed by 8 bases and J by 7 bases, leaving 13 bases between them. CDR3 amino acids: CASLLGGNTQYF. In DNA form, the CDR3 reads TGTGCCAGCTTATTAGGGGGAAATACGCAGTATTTT.

The V and J genes are TRBV6-6 and TRBJ2-1, with TRBD1 matching 10 bases. Germline CDR1 is MNHNY and CDR2 is SVGAGI (reference sequence). The CDR3 contains 16 residues. V lost 5 bases to trimming and J lost 7 bases; unmatched junction nucleotides: 11. This chain's CDR3 is CASSETGTGVKNEQFF. CDR3 coding DNA: TGTGCCAGCAGTGAAACCGGGACAGGGGTAAAGAATGAGCAGTTCTTC.